This T cell receptor beta chain was recovered during a study of blood T cell repertoires in COVID-19 (dated by TCRdb to 2018 to 2021). Describing the broader study: Samples from collaborators originated in the United States, Italy and Spain and spanned both the acute and convalescent phases of COVID-19. Samples came from the ongoing ImmuneRACE study (first 160 participants) plus 1,254 subjects from 6 global collaborators. The prospective study material was composed of cDNA or gDNA derived from T cells, B-cell-depleted T cells, or PBMCs. Where available, HLA class I and class II types were obtained from metadata supplied by the sample provider rather than from assay-based typing. Sample metadata almost always included a de-identified subject ID, COVID-19 status, age in years and sex. The repertoires were made available in a free public database intended to serve as a resource for research on the immune response to SARS-CoV-2. Deeply sampled blood TCRbeta repertoires from subjects exposed to, actively infected with, or recovered from COVID-19 were included in the dataset.

Points the paper makes about the study in general: How much clinical and demographic metadata was included differed by source and by participant, and the metadata was provided uncurated.

The CDR3 goes from the cysteine to the phenylalanine over 14 residues. Only the CDR3 DNA is retained, 42 bases long and in frame from the first base. Trimming accounts for 3 bases at V and 5 bases at J, while the number of junction bases matched to no gene is 3. Per the germline V gene, SNHLY is the CDR1 and FYNNEI is the CDR2. At one collaborating source in Seattle, patients were enrolled during active infection and were followed longitudinally through the course of disease. Each collaborating institution followed its own protocols to collect whole blood in K2EDTA tubes. For TCRbeta analysis, collaborator samples were shipped as frozen whole blood, as isolated PBMCs, or as DNA extracted from either sample type. Worth noting for this clone: What this receptor recognizes is not known. No much larger clone exists at a distance of one base, and base qualities are not known.

TCRbeta CDR3 regions were amplified from genomic DNA by means of the immunoSEQ Assay, a bias-controlled multiplex PCR. The original pipeline was this. Within the assay, amplification of reference gene primers was used to estimate how many nucleated cells each sample contained. Sequence reads were collapsed and filtered to measure the absolute abundance of every unique TCRbeta CDR3 rearrangement. For each sample, productive Simpson clonality was calculated as the square root of Simpson's diversity index over productive rearrangements. TCRdb holds this immuneACCESS table with in-frame rearrangements only. Some clones are missing; in checked studies, unresolved V genes explain under half, and the rest has no known cause. The V and J calls and clone size come from that table; D and trimming were worked out from the DNA. A total of approximately 390,000 clones appear in this sample, around 87% of them only once. The top ten hold roughly 2% of the sample.

The rearranged chain carries TRBV2 and TRBJ1-5; 8 central nucleotides agree with TRBD1. What was sequenced was peripheral blood. This sequence was found in a woman in her sixties with COVID-19, enrolled during active disease. The DNA sequence is as follows: TGTGCCAGCAGTGACGCAGGGGGCGATCAGCCCCAGCATTTT. Its translation is CASSDAGGDQPQHF.